The entry below describes one T cell receptor (beta chain). Its antigen is as yet unknown. These data originate in a study of CD8+CD57+ T cells in acquired aplastic anemia. Study at large: Healthy donor sequencing depth: some 10 million CD4+, some 12 million CD8+ reads.

Using genomic DNA as the template, TCR beta VDJ and CDR3 profiling was carried out. Each CDR3 protein is one row after TCRdb ran MiXCR on the reads. The sample holds around 400,000 distinct CDR3 sequences, around 72% seen once. CDR1 is SGHRS, CDR2 YFSETQ, per germline. Trimming took 4 bases from V and 12 from J, leaving 16 bases between them. This CDR3 has 12 amino acids. Study-level results: Patients shared under 30 CD8+ CDR3 sequences with controls.

This sequence was found in a human donor in good health, serving as a control. The chain couples TRBV5-1 to TRBJ1-2, with D possibly being TRBD1 (5 bases). Sequences were obtained from sorted CD4+, CD8+, or CD8+CD57+ T cells (not recorded which) from PBMCs. CDR3 in DNA: TGCGCCAGCAGCCCAGGGACGACTGCCGACACCTTC. This sequence encodes CASSPGTTADTF.